Listed below are T cell receptor beta chains from one sample, sequenced in a study of response to subunit inactivated influenza vaccine. Via MiXCR, TCRdb re-called the RT-PCR reads, giving one row per CDR3 protein. The sample lists about 700,000 distinct CDR3 sequences, 12% to 15% occurring once. The specimen was PBMCs from blood, collected roughly 15 days before vaccination. Every receptor here comes from a man aged 50 or older who received an inactivated influenza vaccine. Both conserved end residues are part of each CDR3. Each record gives: clone size, J gene, D gene, V gene, CDR3 protein, CDR3 DNA. The D gene is left open where the match is weak. Part of the rows lack a size; the others show once, few, many or a class for expanded clones.

few	TRBJ2-7	TRBD2	TRBV4-3	CASSQDQRGFYEQYF	TGCGCCAGCAGCCAAGATCAGCGGGGCTTTTACGAGCAGTACTTC
.	TRBJ2-7	.	TRBV10-3	CAISGQENEQYF	TGTGCCATCAGTGGACAGGAGAACGAGCAGTACTTC
few	TRBJ1-1	TRBD1	TRBV7-9	CASSAPGQGAAEAFF	TGTGCCAGCAGCGCCCCGGGACAGGGGGCCGCTGAAGCTTTCTTT
.	TRBJ2-3	.	TRBV27	CASSFRRLDLDTQYF	TGTGCCAGCAGTTTCCGGAGACTAGACTTGGATACGCAGTATTTT
.	TRBJ2-4	.	TRBV30	CAGEDKNIQYF	TGTGCCGGGGAGGACAAAAACATTCAGTACTTC
few	TRBJ1-5	.	TRBV20-1	CSASFRDQPQHF	TGCAGTGCTAGTTTCCGCGATCAGCCCCAGCATTTT
.	TRBJ2-1	TRBD1	TRBV15	CATSQDRVNNEQFF	TGTGCCACCAGTCAGGACAGGGTGAACAATGAGCAGTTCTTC
few	TRBJ2-5	.	TRBV10-3	CAISERYSQETQYF	TGTGCCATCAGTGAGAGGTACAGCCAAGAGACCCAGTACTTC
.	TRBJ1-6	.	TRBV7-2	CASSLYGSPLHF	TGTGCCAGCAGCTTATATGGATCACCCCTCCACTTT
few	TRBJ2-3	.	TRBV20-1	CSASARLVFEDTQYF	TGCAGTGCTAGCGCGCGACTGGTTTTTGAAGATACGCAGTATTTT
many	TRBJ1-4	.	TRBV27	CASSSPPRGKQGKLFF	TGTGCCAGCAGTTCCCCTCCGCGGGGCAAGCAGGGAAAACTGTTTTTT
.	TRBJ2-5	.	TRBV6-2/TRBV6-3	CASSTDWGKTQYF	TGTGCCAGCAGTACTGACTGGGGGAAGACCCAGTACTTC